The 18 T cell receptor beta chains presented below share a single source sample, sequenced in a study of T cell repertoires and Cas9 in healthy adults (dated by TCRdb to 2017 to 2018). The library was obtained by the immunoSEQ multiplex PCR assay. This is the immuneACCESS table as TCRdb keeps it, with only in-frame sequences that have V and J called. A part of the clones is gone; compared with another copy, unresolved V genes explain less than half, and the rest is unexplained. In all, the sample holds fewer than 25,000 clones, and about 90% of those were seen once. The leading ten clones occupy about 1.4% of the sample. Sequenced input: CD4+ effector T cells (CD127+, CD25-, CD137-, CD154-) from PBMCs; culture status not recorded. All receptors derive from a human donor in good health.

The DNA of the CDR3 is TGTGCCAGCAGTTTGCGGACTAGCGGGGGGTGGGAGACCCAGTACTTC. As protein: CASSLRTSGGWETQYF. The gene calls are TRBV28 and TRBJ2-5; 14 bases align to TRBD2. Germline CDR1 MDHEN, CDR2 SYDVKM. Trimming took 3 bases from V and 5 from J; bases not matched to a gene: 5. The length of the CDR3 is 16 residues.

Turning to this clone: A read error may produce the germline difference seen at one junction end. Other DNA sequences in the same sample also yield this CDR3. The CDR3 bases are TGTGCCAGCAGTTTAAGGCAAAACATGAACACTGAAGCCTTCTTT. The encoded protein is CASSLRQNMNTEAFF. This chain joins TRBV28 and TRBJ1-1; D remains ambiguous. This CDR3 is built from 15 residues. Germline CDR1 MDHEN, CDR2 SYDVKM.

The rearrangement links TRBV6-5 to TRBJ2-7; D could derive from TRBD1 or TRBD2 (6 bases each). The ends were cut back, 6 bases at V and 5 bases at J, with 20 bases in the middle. Germline loops: CDR1 MNHEY, CDR2 SVGAGI. CDR3 length: 15 amino acids. The CDR3: CASSRQGGRGDEQYF. The CDR3 DNA follows: TGTGCCAGCAGCCGGCAGGGAGGCAGGGGCGACGAGCAGTACTTC.

The rearrangement uses TRBV5-5 and TRBJ1-4, with D tentatively TRBD1 (6 bases). This CDR3 is 14 amino acids long. V was pared by 3 bases and J by 5 bases, with 11 bases between. Germline V gene sequence: CDR1 SGHKS, CDR2 YYEKEE (reference sequence). This CDR3 reads CASSSTGLNEKLFF. The CDR3 coding sequence is TGTGCCAGCAGCTCGACAGGCCTGAATGAAAAACTGTTTTTT.

This rearrangement joins TRBV6-5 to TRBJ2-1; 11 positions match TRBD1. Germline CDR1 and CDR2: MNHEY and SVGAGI. The CDR3 is 15 residues long. Trimming took 7 bases from V and 6 from J; bases not matched to a gene: 8. CDR3 in DNA: TGTGCCAGCAACCGGGACAGGGGGGTTTCCAATGAGCAGTTCTTC. It codes for CASNRDRGVSNEQFF.

The CDR3 protein is CAIRAYGAEKLFF. The CDR3 bases are TGTGCCATCAGAGCATATGGCGCCGAAAAACTGTTTTTT. The rearrangement joins TRBV10-3 to TRBJ1-4; D gene ambiguous. V was trimmed by 6 bases and J by 8 bases, leaving 13 bases between them. The germline V gene encodes CDR1 ENHRY and CDR2 SYGVKD. The CDR3 consists of 13 residues.

The chain recombines TRBV6-6 with TRBJ1-5; D unclear. The V gene's germline CDR1 is MNHNY and CDR2 SVGAGI (reference sequence). The CDR3 has 13 residues. Between the trimmed V and J ends, which lost 3 bases and 5 bases, there was a span of 8 bases. CDR3 DNA sequence: TGTGCCAGCAGTTATGGTAGTCATCAGCCCCAGCATTTT. Its protein is CASSYGSHQPQHF.

The V gene is TRBV2, the J gene TRBJ1-1, with TRBD1 matching 7 bases. Trimming removed 3 bases from V and 8 bases from J; junction bases left unmatched: 15. Germline lookup yields CDR1 SNHLY and CDR2 FYNNEI. The CDR3 sequence is 16 residues long. CDR3 residues: CASSEGLTGDVGEAFF. Here the CDR3 DNA reads TGTGCCAGCAGTGAGGGGCTTACAGGGGACGTGGGGGAAGCTTTCTTT. The full variable domain, with the rest looked up from reference TRBV2 and TRBJ1-1, is EPEVTQTPSHQVTQMGQEVILRCVPISNHLYFYWYRQILGQKVEFLVSFYNNEISEKSEIFDDQFSVERPDGSNFTLKIRSTKLEDSAMYFCASSEGLTGDVGEAFFGQGTRLTVV.

The genes are TRBV14 and TRBJ2-2, with D possibly matching TRBD1 (6 bases). Germline V CDR1 and CDR2: SGHDN, FVKESK. Trimming pared 7 bases from V and 2 bases from J, leaving 11 bases between. The CDR3 runs 14 residues. The CDR3: CASTPDRNTGELFF. The DNA for the CDR3 is TGTGCCAGCACCCCGGACAGAAACACCGGGGAGCTGTTTTTT.

The gene calls are TRBV15 and TRBJ2-7, with a possible D match to TRBD1 (5 bases). V lost 3 bases and J lost 2, with 17 bases in between. The CDR3 extends over 16 amino acids. Germline V gene lookup returns CDR1 LNHNV and CDR2 YYDKDF (reference sequence). The DNA for the CDR3 is TGTGCCACCAGCAGCGGCTGGTGGGGCCAGACCTACGAGCAGTACTTC. This gives the protein CATSSGWWGQTYEQYF. Full variable domain (outside the CDR3, taken from reference TRBV15 and TRBJ2-7): DAMVIQNPRYQVTQFGKPVTLSCSQTLNHNVMYWYQQKSSQAPKLLFHYYDKDFNNEADTPDNFQSRRPNTSFCFLDIRSPGLGDTAMYLCATSSGWWGQTYEQYFGPGTRLTVT.

V usage is TRBV7-2 and J usage is TRBJ1-5; TRBD1 aligns across 7 bases. This CDR3 comprises 15 residues. J was trimmed by 6 bases and V by 1 base; bases with no gene match: 6. The germline V gene has CDR1 SGHTA and CDR2 FQGNSA. CDR3 sequence reads: CASSLETGRGQPQHF. The CDR3 coding sequence is TGTGCCAGCAGCTTAGAGACAGGGAGAGGTCAGCCCCAGCATTTT.

This clone was observed once. The CDR3 bases are TGTGCCAGCAGGATGAACACGCCTAACACTGAAGCTTTCTTT. Protein product: CASRMNTPNTEAFF. This rearrangement joins TRBV28 to TRBJ1-1; no definite D call. V lost 6 bases to trimming and J lost 2 bases, with 13 bases between them. Germline V gives CDR1 MDHEN, CDR2 SYDVKM. The CDR3 runs 14 residues.

The gene calls are TRBV19 and TRBJ1-2, with a possible D match to TRBD1 (5 bases). Per germline, CDR1 LNHDA and CDR2 SQIVND (reference sequence). Trimming took 3 bases from V and 5 from J, leaving 22 bases between them. CDR3 length: 17 residues. The CDR3 region has the DNA TGTGCCAGTAGTATGGGGGGAACAACCCGAGGATCGTATGGCTACACCTTC. It specifies CASSMGGTTRGSYGYTF.

This clone was seen a few times. The genes are TRBV5-1 and TRBJ1-1; 7 bases fit TRBD1. The CDR3 covers 15 residues. With V trimmed by 2 bases and J by 0 bases, 4 bases remained unmatched. CDR1 and CDR2 (germline): SGHRS, YFSETQ. The CDR3 spells CASSFTGAMNTEAFF. CDR3 in DNA: TGCGCCAGCAGCTTCACAGGGGCGATGAACACTGAAGCTTTCTTT.

The V call is TRBV11-1, the J call TRBJ1-6, with 9 positions matching TRBD1. The CDR3 runs 15 residues. The V gene's germline CDR1 is SGHAT and CDR2 FQDESV (reference sequence). J gave up 10 bases and V 2 bases, and 6 bases lay outside the gene matches. The CDR3 DNA reads as TGTGCCAGCAGCTTAAAGGGACAGGGTCGATCACCCCTCCACTTT. This codes for CASSLKGQGRSPLHF.

V is TRBV4-2 and J is TRBJ1-1; D is unclear. The V gene's germline CDR1 is LGHNA and CDR2 YNFKEQ. The CDR3 has 16 residues. Trimming removed 1 base at V and 0 bases at J, with 12 bases between. CDR3 amino acids: CASSQGGGSMNTEAFF. The CDR3 bases are TGTGCCAGCAGCCAAGGAGGTGGCAGCATGAACACTGAAGCTTTCTTT.

V is TRBV5-4 and J is TRBJ2-2, with 16 bases identical to TRBD2. Germline V gene sequence: CDR1 SGHNT, CDR2 YYREEE (reference sequence). Trimming removed 4 bases from V and 4 bases from J; junction bases left unmatched: 7. This CDR3 is built from 18 residues. CDR3 DNA: TGTGCCAGCAGCCTCCCGGGACTAGCGGGAGGGCGCACCGGGGAGCTGTTTTTT. The encoded protein is CASSLPGLAGGRTGELFF.

The V and J genes are TRBV6-5 and TRBJ2-1, with D maybe TRBD1 (8 bases). The germline CDR1 and CDR2 sequences are MNHEY and SVGAGI. Trimming stripped 2 bases from V and 7 bases from J, with 12 bases between. The CDR3 runs to 14 residues. The CDR3 region is CASSYDRGGNEQFF. CDR3 DNA sequence: TGTGCCAGCAGTTACGACAGGGGAGGGAATGAGCAGTTCTTC.